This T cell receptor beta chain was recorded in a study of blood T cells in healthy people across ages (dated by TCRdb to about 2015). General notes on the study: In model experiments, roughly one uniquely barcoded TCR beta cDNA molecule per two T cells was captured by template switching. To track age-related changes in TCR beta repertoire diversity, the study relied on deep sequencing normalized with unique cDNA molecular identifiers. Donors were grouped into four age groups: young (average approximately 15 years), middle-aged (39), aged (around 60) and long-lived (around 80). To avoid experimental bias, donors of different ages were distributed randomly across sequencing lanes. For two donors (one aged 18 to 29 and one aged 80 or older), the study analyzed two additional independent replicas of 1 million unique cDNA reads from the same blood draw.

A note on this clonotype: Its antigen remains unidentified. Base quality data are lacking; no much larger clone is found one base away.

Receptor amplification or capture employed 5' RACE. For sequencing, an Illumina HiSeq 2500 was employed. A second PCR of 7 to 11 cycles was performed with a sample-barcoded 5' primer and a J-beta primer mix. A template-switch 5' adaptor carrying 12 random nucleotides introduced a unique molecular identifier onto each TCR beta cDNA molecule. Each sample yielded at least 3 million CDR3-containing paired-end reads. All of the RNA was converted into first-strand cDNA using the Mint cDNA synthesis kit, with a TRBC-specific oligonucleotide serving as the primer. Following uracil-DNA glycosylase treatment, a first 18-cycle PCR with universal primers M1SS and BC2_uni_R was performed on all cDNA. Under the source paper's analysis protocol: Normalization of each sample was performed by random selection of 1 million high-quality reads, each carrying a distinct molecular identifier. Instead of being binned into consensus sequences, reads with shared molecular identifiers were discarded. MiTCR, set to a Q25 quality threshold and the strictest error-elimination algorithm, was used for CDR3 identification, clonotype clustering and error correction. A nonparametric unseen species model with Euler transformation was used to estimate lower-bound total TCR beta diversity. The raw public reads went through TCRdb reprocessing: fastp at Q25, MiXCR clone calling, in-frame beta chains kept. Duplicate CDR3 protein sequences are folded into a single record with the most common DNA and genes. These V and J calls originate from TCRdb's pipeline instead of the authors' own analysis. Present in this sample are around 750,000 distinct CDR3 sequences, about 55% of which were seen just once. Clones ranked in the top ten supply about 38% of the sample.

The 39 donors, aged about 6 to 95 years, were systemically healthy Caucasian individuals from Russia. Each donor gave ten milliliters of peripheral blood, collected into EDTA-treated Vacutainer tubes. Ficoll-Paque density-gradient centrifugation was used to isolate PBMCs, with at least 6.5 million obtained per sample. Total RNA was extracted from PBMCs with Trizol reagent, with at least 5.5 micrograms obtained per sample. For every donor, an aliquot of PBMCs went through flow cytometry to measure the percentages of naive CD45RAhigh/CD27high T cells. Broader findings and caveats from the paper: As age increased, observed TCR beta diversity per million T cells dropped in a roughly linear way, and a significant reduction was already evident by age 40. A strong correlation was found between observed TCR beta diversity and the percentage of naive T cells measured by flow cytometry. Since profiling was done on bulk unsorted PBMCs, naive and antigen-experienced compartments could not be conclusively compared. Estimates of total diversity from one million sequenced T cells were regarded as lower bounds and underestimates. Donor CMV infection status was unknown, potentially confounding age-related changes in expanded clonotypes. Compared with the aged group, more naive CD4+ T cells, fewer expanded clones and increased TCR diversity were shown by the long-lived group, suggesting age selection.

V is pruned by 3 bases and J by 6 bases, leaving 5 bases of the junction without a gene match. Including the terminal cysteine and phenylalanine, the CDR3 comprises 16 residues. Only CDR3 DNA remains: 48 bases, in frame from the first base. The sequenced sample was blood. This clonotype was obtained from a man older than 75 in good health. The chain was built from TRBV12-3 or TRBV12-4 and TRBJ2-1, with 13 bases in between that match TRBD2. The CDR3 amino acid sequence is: CASSFTSGRGGNEQFF. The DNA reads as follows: TGTGCCAGCAGTTTTACTAGCGGGAGGGGGGGCAATGAGCAGTTCTTC.